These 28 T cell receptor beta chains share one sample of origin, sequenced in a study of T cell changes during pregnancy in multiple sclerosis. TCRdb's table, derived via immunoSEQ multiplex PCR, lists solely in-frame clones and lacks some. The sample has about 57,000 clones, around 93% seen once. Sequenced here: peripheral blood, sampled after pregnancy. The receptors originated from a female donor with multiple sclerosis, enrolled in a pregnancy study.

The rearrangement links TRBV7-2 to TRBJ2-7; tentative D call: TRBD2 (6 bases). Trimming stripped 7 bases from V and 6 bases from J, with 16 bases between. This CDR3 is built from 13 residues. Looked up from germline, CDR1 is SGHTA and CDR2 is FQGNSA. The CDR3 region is CASTTGGGFEQYF. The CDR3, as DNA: TGTGCCAGCACCACCGGTGGAGGGTTCGAGCAGTACTTC.

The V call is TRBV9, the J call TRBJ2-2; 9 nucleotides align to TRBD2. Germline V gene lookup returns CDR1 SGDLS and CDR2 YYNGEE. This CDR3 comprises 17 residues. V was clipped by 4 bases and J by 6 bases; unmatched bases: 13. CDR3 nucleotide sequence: TGTGCCAGCAGCATCTTAGCGGGAGTCCGATCCGCCGGGGAGCTGTTTTTT. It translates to CASSILAGVRSAGELFF.

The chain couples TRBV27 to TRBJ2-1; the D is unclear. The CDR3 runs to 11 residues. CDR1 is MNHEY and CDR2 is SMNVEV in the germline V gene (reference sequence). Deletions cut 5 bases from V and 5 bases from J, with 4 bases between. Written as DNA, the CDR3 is TGTGCCAGCAGTCTCCACAATGAGCAGTTCTTC. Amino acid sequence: CASSLHNEQFF.

The CDR3 sequence: CASSLVGTSGYSSYNEQFF. In DNA, the CDR3 is TGTGCCAGCAGCTTGGTCGGGACTAGCGGCTACAGCTCCTACAATGAGCAGTTCTTC. The rearrangement joins TRBV5-6 to TRBJ2-1; 11 bases line up with TRBD2. CDR1 and CDR2 (germline): SGHDT, YYEEEE. This CDR3 contains 19 residues. J was trimmed by 0 bases and V by 0 bases; bases with no gene match: 8.

The CDR3 DNA follows: TGTGCCAGCAGCTTAAGCATCCTGCGGGATCGTGAGCAGTTCTTC. Its translation: CASSLSILRDREQFF. This chain uses TRBV7-2 with TRBJ2-1; a weak D match, TRBD2 (6 bases). V lost 2 bases to trimming and J lost 9 bases, with 17 bases between them. From germline, CDR1 is SGHTA and CDR2 FQGNSA. The CDR3 length is 15 residues.

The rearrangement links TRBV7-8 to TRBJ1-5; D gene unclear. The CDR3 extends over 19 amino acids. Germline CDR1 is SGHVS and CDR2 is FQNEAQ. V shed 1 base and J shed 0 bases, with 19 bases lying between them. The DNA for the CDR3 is TGTGCCAGCAGCTTAGATCCGCGGCAGACTAGCTTTAGCAATCAGCCCCAGCATTTT. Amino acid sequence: CASSLDPRQTSFSNQPQHF.

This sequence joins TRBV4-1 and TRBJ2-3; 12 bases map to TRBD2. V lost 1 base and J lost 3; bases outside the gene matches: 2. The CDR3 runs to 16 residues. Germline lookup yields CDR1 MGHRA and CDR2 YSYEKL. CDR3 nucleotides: TGCGCCAGCAGCCAAGCCCTAGCGGGAGGGACAGATACGCAGTATTTT. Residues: CASSQALAGGTDTQYF.

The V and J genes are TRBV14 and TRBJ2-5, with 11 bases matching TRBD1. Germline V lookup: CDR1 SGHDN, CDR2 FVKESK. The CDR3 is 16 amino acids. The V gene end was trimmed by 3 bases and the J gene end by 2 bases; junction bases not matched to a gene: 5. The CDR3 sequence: CASSHLGTGGQETQYF. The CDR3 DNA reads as TGTGCCAGCAGCCACTTAGGGACAGGGGGACAAGAGACCCAGTACTTC.

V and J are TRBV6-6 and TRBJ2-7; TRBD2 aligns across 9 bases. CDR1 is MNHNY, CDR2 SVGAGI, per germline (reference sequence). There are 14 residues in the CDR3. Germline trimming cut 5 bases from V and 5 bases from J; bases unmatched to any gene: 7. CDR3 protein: CASSRLAANHEQYF. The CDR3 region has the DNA TGTGCCAGCAGTCGACTAGCGGCTAATCACGAGCAGTACTTC.

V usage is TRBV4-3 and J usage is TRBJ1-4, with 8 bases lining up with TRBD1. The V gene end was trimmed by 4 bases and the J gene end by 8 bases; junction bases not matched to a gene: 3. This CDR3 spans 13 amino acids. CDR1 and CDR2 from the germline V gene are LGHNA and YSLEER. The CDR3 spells CASSLRTGEKLFF. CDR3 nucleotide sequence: TGCGCCAGCAGCCTTCGGACAGGGGAAAAACTGTTTTTT.

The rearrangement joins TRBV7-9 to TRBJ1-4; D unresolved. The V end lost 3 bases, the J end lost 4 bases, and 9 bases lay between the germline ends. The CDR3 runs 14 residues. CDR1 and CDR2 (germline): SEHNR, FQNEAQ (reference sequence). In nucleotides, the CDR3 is TGTGCCAGCAGCTTGGGAGAGTTTAATGAAAAACTGTTTTTT. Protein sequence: CASSLGEFNEKLFF. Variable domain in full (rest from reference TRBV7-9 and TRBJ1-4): DTGVSQNPRHKITKRGQNVTFRCDPISEHNRLYWYRQTLGQGPEFLTYFQNEAQLEKSRLLSDRFSAERPKGSFSTLEIQRTEQGDSAMYLCASSLGEFNEKLFFGSGTQLSVL.

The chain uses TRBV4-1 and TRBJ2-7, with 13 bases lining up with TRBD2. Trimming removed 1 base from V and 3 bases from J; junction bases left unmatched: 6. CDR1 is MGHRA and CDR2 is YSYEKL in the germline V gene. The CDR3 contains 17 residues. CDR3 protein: CASSQVGLAGHDYEQYF. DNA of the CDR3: TGCGCCAGCAGCCAAGTGGGACTAGCGGGGCATGACTACGAGCAGTACTTC.

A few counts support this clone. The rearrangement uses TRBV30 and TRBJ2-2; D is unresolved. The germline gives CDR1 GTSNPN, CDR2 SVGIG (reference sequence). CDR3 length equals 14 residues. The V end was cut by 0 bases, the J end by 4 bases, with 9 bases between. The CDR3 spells CAWSVRSSTGELFF. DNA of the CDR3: TGTGCCTGGAGTGTACGGTCTTCCACCGGGGAGCTGTTTTTT.

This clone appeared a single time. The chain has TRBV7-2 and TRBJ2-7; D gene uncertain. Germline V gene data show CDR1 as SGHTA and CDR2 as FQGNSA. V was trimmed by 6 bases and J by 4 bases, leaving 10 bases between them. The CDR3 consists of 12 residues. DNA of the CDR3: TGTGCCAGCAGTCAACTCGGGTACGAGCAGTACTTC. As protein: CASSQLGYEQYF.

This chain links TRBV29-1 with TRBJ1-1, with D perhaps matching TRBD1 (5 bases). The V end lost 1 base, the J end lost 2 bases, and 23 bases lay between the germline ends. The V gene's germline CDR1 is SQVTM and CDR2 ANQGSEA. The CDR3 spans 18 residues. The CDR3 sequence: CSVEGPGQGLDLNTEAFF. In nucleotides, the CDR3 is TGCAGCGTTGAAGGCCCCGGCCAGGGCCTCGACCTTAACACTGAAGCTTTCTTT.

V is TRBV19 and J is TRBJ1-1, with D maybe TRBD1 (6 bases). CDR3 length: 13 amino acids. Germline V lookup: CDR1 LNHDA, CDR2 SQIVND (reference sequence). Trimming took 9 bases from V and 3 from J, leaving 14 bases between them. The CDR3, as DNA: TGTGCCAGCAGGGGAGGGTATGACACTGAAGCTTTCTTT. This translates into CASRGGYDTEAFF. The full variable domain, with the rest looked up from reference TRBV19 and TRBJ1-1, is DGGITQSPKYLFRKEGQNVTLSCEQNLNHDAMYWYRQDPGQGLRLIYYSQIVNDFQKGDIAEGYSVSREKKESFPLTVTSAQKNPTAFYLCASRGGYDTEAFFGQGTRLTVV.

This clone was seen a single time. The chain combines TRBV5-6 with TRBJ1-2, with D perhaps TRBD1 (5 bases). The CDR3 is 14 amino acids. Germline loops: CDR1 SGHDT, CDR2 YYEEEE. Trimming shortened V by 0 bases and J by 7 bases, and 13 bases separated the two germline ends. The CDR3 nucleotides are TGTGCCAGCAGCTTGGTCGGGGGGGAGTCTGGCTACACCTTC. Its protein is CASSLVGGESGYTF.

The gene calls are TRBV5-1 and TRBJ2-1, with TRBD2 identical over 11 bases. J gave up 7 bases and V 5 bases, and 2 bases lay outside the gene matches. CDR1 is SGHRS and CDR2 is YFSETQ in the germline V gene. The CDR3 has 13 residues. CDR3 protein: CASRLAGANEQFF. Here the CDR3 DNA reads TGCGCCAGCAGACTAGCGGGAGCGAATGAGCAGTTCTTC. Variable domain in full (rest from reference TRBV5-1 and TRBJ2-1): KAGVTQTPRYLIKTRGQQVTLSCSPISGHRSVSWYQQTPGQGLQFLFEYFSETQRNKGNFPGRFSGRQFSNSRSEMNVSTLELGDSALYLCASRLAGANEQFFGPGTRLTVL.

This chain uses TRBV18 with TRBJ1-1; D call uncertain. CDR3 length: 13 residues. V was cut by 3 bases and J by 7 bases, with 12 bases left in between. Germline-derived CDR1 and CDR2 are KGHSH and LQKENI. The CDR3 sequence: CASSPAAGYEAFF. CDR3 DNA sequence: TGTGCCAGCTCACCCGCGGCGGGCTATGAAGCTTTCTTT.

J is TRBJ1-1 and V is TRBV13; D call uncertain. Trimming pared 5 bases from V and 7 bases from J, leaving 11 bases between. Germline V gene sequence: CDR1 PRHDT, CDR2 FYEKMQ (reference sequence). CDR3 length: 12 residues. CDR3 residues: CASSDAESEAFF. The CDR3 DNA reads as TGTGCCAGCAGCGATGCCGAGAGTGAAGCTTTCTTT.

Here the CDR3 reads CAISFGAGQETQYF. CDR3 DNA: TGTGCCATCAGTTTCGGCGCGGGACAAGAGACCCAGTACTTC. This chain connects TRBV10-3 to TRBJ2-5, with a possible D match to TRBD2 (6 bases). V lost 5 bases, J lost 2 bases, and 12 bases lay in between. Germline values: CDR1 ENHRY, CDR2 SYGVKD. The CDR3 is 14 amino acids.

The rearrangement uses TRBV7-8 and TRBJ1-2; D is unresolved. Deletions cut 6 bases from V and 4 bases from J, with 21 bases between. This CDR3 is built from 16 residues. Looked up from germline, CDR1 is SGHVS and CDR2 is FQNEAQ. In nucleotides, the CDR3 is TGTGCCAGCAGTATCTATATACCCCGGGGTTTCTATGGCTACACCTTC. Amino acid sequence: CASSIYIPRGFYGYTF.

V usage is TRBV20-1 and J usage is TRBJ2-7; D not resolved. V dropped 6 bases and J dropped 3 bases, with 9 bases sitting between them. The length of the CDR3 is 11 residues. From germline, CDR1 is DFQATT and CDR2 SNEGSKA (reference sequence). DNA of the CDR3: TGCAGTGCCCCTCTCGGCTACGAGCAGTACTTC. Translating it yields CSAPLGYEQYF.

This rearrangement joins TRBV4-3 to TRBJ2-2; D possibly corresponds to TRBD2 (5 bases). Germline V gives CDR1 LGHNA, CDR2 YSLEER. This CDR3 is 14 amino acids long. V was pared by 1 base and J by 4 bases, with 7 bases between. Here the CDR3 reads CASSQGGGTGELFF. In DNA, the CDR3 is TGCGCCAGCAGCCAAGGAGGAGGCACCGGGGAGCTGTTTTTT.

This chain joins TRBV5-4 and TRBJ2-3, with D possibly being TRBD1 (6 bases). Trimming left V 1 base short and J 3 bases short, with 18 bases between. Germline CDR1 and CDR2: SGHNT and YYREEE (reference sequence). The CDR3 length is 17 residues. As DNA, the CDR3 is TGTGCCAGCAGCTTGCCCGCCCGGACAGCTAAGACAGATACGCAGTATTTT. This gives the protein CASSLPARTAKTDTQYF.

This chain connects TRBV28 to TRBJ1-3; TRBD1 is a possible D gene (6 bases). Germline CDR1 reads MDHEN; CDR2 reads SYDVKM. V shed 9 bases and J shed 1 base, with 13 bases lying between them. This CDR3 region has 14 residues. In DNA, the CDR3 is TGTGCCAGTCAGGGGTGGCGGTCTGGAAACACCATATATTTT. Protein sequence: CASQGWRSGNTIYF.

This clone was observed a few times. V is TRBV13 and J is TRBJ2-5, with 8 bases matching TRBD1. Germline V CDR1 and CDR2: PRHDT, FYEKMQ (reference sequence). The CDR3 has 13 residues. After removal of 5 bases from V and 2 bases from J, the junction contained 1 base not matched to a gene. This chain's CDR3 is CASSHRGQETQYF. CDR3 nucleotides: TGTGCCAGCAGCCACAGGGGGCAAGAGACCCAGTACTTC.

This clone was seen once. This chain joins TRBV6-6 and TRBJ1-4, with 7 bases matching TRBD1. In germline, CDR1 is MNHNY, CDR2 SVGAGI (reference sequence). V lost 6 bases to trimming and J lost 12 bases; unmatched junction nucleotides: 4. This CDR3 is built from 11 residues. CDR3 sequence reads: CASSTDRELFF. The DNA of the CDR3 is TGTGCCAGCAGCACCGACAGGGAACTGTTTTTT.